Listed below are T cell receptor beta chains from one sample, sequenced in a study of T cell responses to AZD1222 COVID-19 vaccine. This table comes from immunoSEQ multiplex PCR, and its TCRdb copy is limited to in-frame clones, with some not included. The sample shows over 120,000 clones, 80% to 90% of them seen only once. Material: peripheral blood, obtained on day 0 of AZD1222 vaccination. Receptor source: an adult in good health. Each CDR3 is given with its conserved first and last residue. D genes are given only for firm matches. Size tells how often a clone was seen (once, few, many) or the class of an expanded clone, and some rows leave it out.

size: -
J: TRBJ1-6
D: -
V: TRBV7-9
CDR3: CASSPTRGPYSPLHF
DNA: TGTGCCAGCAGCCCCACGAGGGGCCCGTATTCACCCCTCCACTTT

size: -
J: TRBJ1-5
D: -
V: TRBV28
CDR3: CASSLLGGEHQPQHF
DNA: TGTGCCAGCAGTTTGCTGGGGGGCGAGCATCAGCCCCAGCATTTT

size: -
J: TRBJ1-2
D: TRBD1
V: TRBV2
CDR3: CASRGDRDYGYTF
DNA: TGTGCCAGCAGAGGGGACAGGGACTATGGCTACACCTTC

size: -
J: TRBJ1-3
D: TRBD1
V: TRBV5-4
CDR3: CASSLGRQGTGNTIYF
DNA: TGTGCCAGCAGCTTGGGCCGACAGGGCACTGGAAACACCATATATTTT

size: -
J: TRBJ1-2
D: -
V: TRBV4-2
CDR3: CASSQGAGWKGGYTF
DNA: TGTGCCAGCAGCCAAGGGGCGGGGTGGAAGGGTGGCTACACCTTC

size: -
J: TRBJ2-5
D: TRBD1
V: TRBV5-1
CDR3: CASSFNRGGEETQYF
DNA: TGCGCCAGCAGCTTCAACAGGGGTGGGGAGGAGACCCAGTACTTC

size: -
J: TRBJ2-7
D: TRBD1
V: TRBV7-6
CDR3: CASSFRDRGDEQYF
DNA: TGTGCCAGCAGCTTCAGGGACAGGGGGGACGAGCAGTACTTC

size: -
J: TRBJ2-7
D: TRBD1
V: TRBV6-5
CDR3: CASKVTGGYEQYF
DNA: TGTGCCAGCAAGGTAACAGGGGGCTACGAGCAGTACTTC

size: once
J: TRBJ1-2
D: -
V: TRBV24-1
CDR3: CATWGPDRTSYGYTF
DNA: TGTGCCACCTGGGGCCCGGACAGAACATCCTATGGCTACACCTTC

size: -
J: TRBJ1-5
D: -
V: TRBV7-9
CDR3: CASSLASGGNGNQPQHF
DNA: TGTGCCAGCAGCTTAGCCTCGGGGGGGAACGGCAATCAGCCCCAGCATTTT

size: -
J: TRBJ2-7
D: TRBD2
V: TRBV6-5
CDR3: CASSLRGGLDEQYF
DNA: TGTGCCAGCAGTCTCCGGGGGGGCCTCGACGAGCAGTACTTC

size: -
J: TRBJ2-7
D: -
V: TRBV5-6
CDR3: CASSLAGVGRGNEQYF
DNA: TGTGCCAGCAGCTTGGCCGGGGTGGGCCGGGGCAACGAGCAGTACTTC

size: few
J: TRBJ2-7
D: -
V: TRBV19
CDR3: CASSLGWDTTYEQYF
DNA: TGTGCCAGTAGTCTGGGGTGGGACACGACCTACGAGCAGTACTTC

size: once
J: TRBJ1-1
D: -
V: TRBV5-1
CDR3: CASSLAAANTEAFF
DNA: TGCGCCAGCAGCTTGGCTGCGGCGAACACTGAAGCTTTCTTT

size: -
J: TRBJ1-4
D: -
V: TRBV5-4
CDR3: CASNQAGAGEKLFF
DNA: TGTGCCAGCAACCAGGCAGGGGCTGGAGAAAAACTGTTTTTT

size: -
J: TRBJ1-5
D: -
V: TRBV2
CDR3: CASSDGQYNQPQHF
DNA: TGTGCCAGCAGCGATGGACAGTACAATCAGCCCCAGCATTTT

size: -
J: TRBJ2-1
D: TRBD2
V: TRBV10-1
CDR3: CASSGGLAGVAEQFF
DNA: TGCGCCAGCAGCGGCGGACTAGCGGGAGTAGCTGAGCAGTTCTTC

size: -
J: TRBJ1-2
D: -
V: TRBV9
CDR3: CASSVEGRGNYGYTF
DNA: TGTGCCAGCAGCGTAGAAGGGAGGGGTAACTATGGCTACACCTTC

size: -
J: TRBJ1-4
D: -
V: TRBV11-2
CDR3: CASSLDSGRGEKLFF
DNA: TGTGCCAGCAGCTTAGATTCGGGTCGGGGAGAAAAACTGTTTTTT

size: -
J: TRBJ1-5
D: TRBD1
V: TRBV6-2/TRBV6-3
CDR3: CASSPERGQGSNQPQHF
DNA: TGTGCCAGCAGCCCTGAAAGGGGACAGGGAAGCAATCAGCCCCAGCATTTT

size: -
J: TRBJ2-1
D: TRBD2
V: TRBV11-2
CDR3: CASSFPSGGVYNEQFF
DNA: TGTGCCAGCAGCTTTCCTAGCGGGGGGGTTTACAATGAGCAGTTCTTC

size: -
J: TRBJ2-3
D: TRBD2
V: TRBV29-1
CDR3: CSVQGVLAGGPDTQYF
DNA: TGCAGCGTCCAGGGGGTGCTAGCGGGAGGCCCAGATACGCAGTATTTT

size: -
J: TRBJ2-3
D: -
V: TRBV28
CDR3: CASTLWGGTDTQYF
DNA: TGTGCCAGCACCTTGTGGGGGGGCACAGATACGCAGTATTTT

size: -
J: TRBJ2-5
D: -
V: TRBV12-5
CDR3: CASGLIQGGETQYF
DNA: TGTGCTAGTGGTTTGATCCAGGGAGGAGAGACCCAGTACTTC

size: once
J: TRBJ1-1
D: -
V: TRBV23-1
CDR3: CASMGGDGVNTEAFF
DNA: TGCGCCAGCATGGGGGGGGACGGGGTGAACACTGAAGCTTTCTTT

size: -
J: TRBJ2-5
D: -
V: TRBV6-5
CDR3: CASSYSLEQETQYF
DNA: TGTGCCAGCAGTTACTCACTAGAGCAAGAGACCCAGTACTTC

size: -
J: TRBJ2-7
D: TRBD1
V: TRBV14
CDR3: CASSQDIGGTGRGEQYF
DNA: TGTGCCAGCAGCCAAGATATAGGAGGGACAGGTCGGGGCGAGCAGTACTTC

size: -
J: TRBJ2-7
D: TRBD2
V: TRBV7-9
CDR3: CASSKHGTSGGDSYEQYF
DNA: TGTGCCAGCAGCAAACACGGGACTAGCGGGGGAGACTCCTACGAGCAGTACTTC

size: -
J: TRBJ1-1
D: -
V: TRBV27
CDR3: CASSRDLTMNTEAFF
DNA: TGTGCCAGTAGCCGGGACCTTACCATGAACACTGAAGCTTTCTTT

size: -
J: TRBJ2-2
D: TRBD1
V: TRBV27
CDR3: CASSSSGGVGTGELFF
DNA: TGTGCCAGCAGTTCGTCAGGGGGCGTTGGGACCGGGGAGCTGTTTTTT

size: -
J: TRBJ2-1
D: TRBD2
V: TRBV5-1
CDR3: CASSPPLGRELRNEQFF
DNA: TGCGCCAGCAGCCCACCCCTGGGGCGGGAGCTGAGGAATGAGCAGTTCTTC

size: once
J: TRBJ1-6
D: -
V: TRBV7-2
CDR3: CASSLRVSGPNSPLHF
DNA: TGTGCCAGCAGCTTAAGGGTCAGTGGCCCTAATTCACCCCTCCACTTT

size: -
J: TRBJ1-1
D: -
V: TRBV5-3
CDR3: CARSTTTGDKAEAFF
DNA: TGTGCCAGAAGCACAACGACAGGAGATAAGGCTGAAGCTTTCTTT